Following are 30 T cell receptor beta chains from one sample sequenced in a study of T-cell reconstitution after alpha-beta-depleted transplantation in children. During its preparation, the TCRbeta library received unique molecular identifiers. Each CDR3 protein gets one entry after TCRdb re-called the PCR reads with MiXCR. The sample yields nearly 350,000 distinct CDR3 sequences, 15% to 20% seen once. The specimen was PBMCs, mostly from graft donor cells, collected 360 days after TCRalphabeta/CD19-depleted stem cell transplant. The receptors were gathered from a male patient aged 2 to 9 who had a stem cell transplant for acute lymphoblastic leukemia, so the T cells may come from the graft donor.

In this sample, this clonotype turned up a few times. The rearrangement joins TRBV5-1 to TRBJ2-5; 10 nucleotides align to TRBD2. The CDR3 spans 17 residues. The junction had 8 bases not matched to a gene; V was cut back by 1 base and J by 2 bases. Germline V gene lookup returns CDR1 SGHRS and CDR2 YFSETQ. CDR3 sequence (DNA): TGCGCCAGCAGCTTGAAACCCGGGACTAGCGCACAAGAGACCCAGTACTTC. Its translation is CASSLKPGTSAQETQYF.

This clonotype has ten or more counts. This chain uses TRBV25-1 with TRBJ2-5; D call uncertain. Germline CDR1 reads MGHDK; CDR2 reads SYGVNS. Trimming took 5 bases from V and 3 from J, leaving 10 bases between them. The CDR3 covers 13 residues. CDR3 sequence (DNA): TGTGCCAGCAGTATTCTAGAAAAAGAGACCCAGTACTTC. It encodes CASSILEKETQYF.

This clonotype was counted ten times or more. The V and J genes are TRBV5-1 and TRBJ2-7; D remains unclear. The germline gives CDR1 SGHRS, CDR2 YFSETQ. The CDR3 is made up of 17 amino acids. V was trimmed by 0 bases and J by 0 bases, leaving 16 bases between them. As DNA, the CDR3 is TGCGCCAGCAGCTTGGCCCTGTCAGTTCAGAGCTCCTACGAGCAGTACTTC. Its protein is CASSLALSVQSSYEQYF.

V usage is TRBV28 and J usage is TRBJ2-3; perhaps TRBD2 as D (5 bases). The ends were cut back, 4 bases at V and 0 bases at J, with 11 bases in the middle. Germline V gene data show CDR1 as MDHEN and CDR2 as SYDVKM. This CDR3 has 15 amino acids. The CDR3 nucleotides read TGTGCCAGCAGTTCCATCGGGGAGAGCACAGATACGCAGTATTTT. Translating gives CASSSIGESTDTQYF.

The chain's CDR3 is CASSHEAGDTQYF. The DNA of the CDR3 is TGTGCCAGCAGTCACGAAGCGGGAGATACGCAGTATTTT. The chain employs TRBV12-3 or TRBV12-4 and TRBJ2-3; weak D call: TRBD2 (6 bases). CDR3 size: 13 residues. Trimming shortened V by 5 bases and J by 5 bases, and 11 bases separated the two germline ends.

The rearrangement links TRBV7-2 to TRBJ1-4; 7 bases fit TRBD1. J lost 8 bases, V lost 3 bases, and 3 bases had no gene match. CDR1 SGHTA and CDR2 FQGNSA come from the germline V gene. This CDR3 is 13 amino acids long. CDR3 in DNA: TGTGCCAGCAGCTTGGGACAGCGGGAAAAACTGTTTTTT. This encodes CASSLGQREKLFF.

In this sample, this clonotype turned up a few times. CDR3 sequence reads: CASSFRPQNTGELFF. The CDR3 coding sequence is TGTGCCAGCAGTTTCAGGCCCCAGAACACCGGGGAGCTGTTTTTT. The chain carries TRBV28 and TRBJ2-2, with unresolved D. The germline V gene encodes CDR1 MDHEN and CDR2 SYDVKM. The CDR3 has 15 amino acids. V lost 3 bases, J lost 1 base, and 9 bases lay in between. Filled out from reference TRBV28 and TRBJ2-2, the complete variable domain reads DVKVTQSSRYLVKRTGEKVFLECVQDMDHENMFWYRQDPGLGLRLIYFSYDVKMKEKGDIPEGYSVSREKKERFSLILESASTNQTSMYLCASSFRPQNTGELFFGEGSRLTVL.

J is TRBJ2-7 and V is TRBV5-1; D tentatively reads TRBD1 or TRBD2 (5 bases each). The CDR3 totals 15 residues. Deletions cut 0 bases from V and 7 bases from J, with 17 bases between. The germline CDR1 and CDR2 sequences are SGHRS and YFSETQ. CDR3 DNA sequence: TGCGCCAGCAGCTTGGAAGGATCGGCCGAGGGGGAGCAGTACTTC. It encodes CASSLEGSAEGEQYF. Full variable domain (remainder filled in from reference TRBV5-1 and TRBJ2-7): KAGVTQTPRYLIKTRGQQVTLSCSPISGHRSVSWYQQTPGQGLQFLFEYFSETQRNKGNFPGRFSGRQFSNSRSEMNVSTLELGDSALYLCASSLEGSAEGEQYFGPGTRLTVT.

The chain has TRBV27 and TRBJ2-7; a weak D match, TRBD1 (6 bases). Germline values: CDR1 MNHEY, CDR2 SMNVEV (reference sequence). The CDR3 consists of 13 residues. V lost 4 bases, J lost 5 bases, and 12 bases lay in between. This CDR3 reads CASSSRGSNEQYF. The CDR3 nucleotides read TGTGCCAGCAGTTCGAGGGGGAGTAACGAGCAGTACTTC.

This clonotype was detected only a few times. The rearrangement joins TRBV6-5 to TRBJ2-3; no clear D. The V end was cut by 0 bases, the J end by 3 bases, with 10 bases between. Germline V gene lookup returns CDR1 MNHEY and CDR2 SVGAGI. The CDR3 is 15 residues long. The CDR3 protein is CASSYSLEPTDTQYF. The DNA for the CDR3 is TGTGCCAGCAGTTACTCGCTAGAACCTACAGATACGCAGTATTTT.

V is TRBV20-1 and J is TRBJ2-7, with 10 bases matching TRBD2. Germline V gives CDR1 DFQATT, CDR2 SNEGSKA (reference sequence). V lost 2 bases and J lost 6; bases outside the gene matches: 10. The CDR3 extends over 15 amino acids. CDR3 nucleotides: TGCAGTGCTAGATACAGCGGGAGGGCCTGGGGCGAGCAGTACTTC. This codes for CSARYSGRAWGEQYF.

This clonotype has only a few counts. The V and J genes are TRBV29-1 and TRBJ2-7; tentative D call: TRBD2 (5 bases). V was shortened by 6 bases and J by 0 bases, with 21 bases between the two germline ends. Germline CDR1 SQVTM, CDR2 ANQGSEA. The CDR3 totals 16 residues. The CDR3 reads CSVTFFVKRGSYEQYF. CDR3 DNA sequence: TGCAGCGTCACGTTTTTTGTTAAACGGGGCTCCTACGAGCAGTACTTC.

The V call is TRBV12-3 or TRBV12-4, the J call TRBJ2-3, with 11 positions matching TRBD1. After removal of 6 bases from V and 4 bases from J, the junction contained 12 bases not matched to a gene. The CDR3 spans 17 residues. As DNA, the CDR3 is TGTGCCAGCAGCCAGGACAGGGGGCCGCGGGGCGCAGATACGCAGTATTTT. Translation gives CASSQDRGPRGADTQYF.

The V and J genes are TRBV12-3 or TRBV12-4 and TRBJ2-2, with a possible D match to TRBD2 (5 bases). This CDR3 is built from 15 residues. Deletions cut 7 bases from V and 3 bases from J, with 15 bases between. CDR3: CASTWPSPDTGELFF. CDR3 sequence (DNA): TGTGCCAGCACCTGGCCTAGCCCTGACACCGGGGAGCTGTTTTTT.

V is TRBV12-3 or TRBV12-4 and J is TRBJ2-5; D is perhaps TRBD1 or TRBD2 (6 bases each). The CDR3 runs 14 residues. V was pared by 7 bases and J by 1 base, with 13 bases between. The CDR3 region is CASNQGGPQETQYF. As DNA, the CDR3 is TGTGCCAGCAACCAAGGGGGGCCCCAAGAGACCCAGTACTTC.

This rearrangement joins TRBV13 to TRBJ2-1; D not resolved. Trimming shortened V by 7 bases and J by 9 bases, and 16 bases separated the two germline ends. Per the germline V gene, CDR1 is PRHDT and CDR2 is FYEKMQ (reference sequence). The CDR3 length is 13 residues. CDR3: CASKTILTSEQFF. DNA of the CDR3: TGTGCCAGCAAGACAATCCTTACAAGTGAGCAGTTCTTC.

A few counts support this clonotype. The chain uses TRBV5-6 and TRBJ2-5, with 9 bases fitting TRBD1. This CDR3 region has 18 residues. The V gene end was trimmed by 2 bases and the J gene end by 5 bases; junction bases not matched to a gene: 16. Per the germline V gene, CDR1 is SGHDT and CDR2 is YYEEEE. The CDR3 nucleotides are TGTGCCAGCAGCTTCCTAACAACAACAGGGGGCGCTCGGGAGACCCAGTACTTC. The encoded protein is CASSFLTTTGGARETQYF.

This clonotype has only a few counts. The gene calls are TRBV7-9 and TRBJ2-7; D ambiguous. This CDR3 spans 15 amino acids. The germline V and J ends were trimmed by 5 bases and 2 bases, with 16 bases remaining between them. In germline, CDR1 is SEHNR, CDR2 FQNEAQ (reference sequence). For the CDR3, the DNA is TGTGCCAGCAGCGAACCGAAGGCAAGGCCCTACGAGCAGTACTTC. As protein: CASSEPKARPYEQYF.

This clonotype was recorded many times. The chain is built from TRBV20-1 and TRBJ2-3; weak D call: TRBD2 (6 bases). The CDR3 is 11 amino acids. V shed 0 bases and J shed 13 bases, with 11 bases lying between them. Germline V gives CDR1 DFQATT, CDR2 SNEGSKA (reference sequence). CDR3 DNA sequence: TGCAGTGCTAGAGAACGGGAGTTCGAGTATTTT. Its translation: CSAREREFEYF.

This sequence joins TRBV2 and TRBJ1-2; a possible D gene is TRBD1 (5 bases). V dropped 2 bases and J dropped 4 bases, with 8 bases sitting between them. Germline loops: CDR1 SNHLY, CDR2 FYNNEI. This CDR3 has 13 residues. The CDR3 loop reads CASSERQFYGYTF. The CDR3 DNA follows: TGTGCCAGCAGTGAAAGACAGTTCTATGGCTACACCTTC.

This clonotype was recorded a few times. The chain joins TRBV4-2 to TRBJ1-2, with TRBD1 as a possible D gene (6 bases). The CDR3 has 13 residues. Germline V gene lookup returns CDR1 LGHNA and CDR2 YNFKEQ. V lost 1 base to trimming and J lost 4 bases, with 7 bases between them. For the CDR3, the DNA is TGTGCCAGCAGCCAAGTGGGGGCCTATGGCTACACCTTC. Its protein is CASSQVGAYGYTF.

The chain employs TRBV7-2 and TRBJ2-3, with D perhaps being TRBD1 or TRBD2 (5 bases each). Germline CDR1 is SGHTA and CDR2 is FQGNSA. The CDR3 runs to 16 residues. Trimming shortened V by 1 base and J by 4 bases, and 15 bases separated the two germline ends. The chain's CDR3 is CASSLVGTRNPDTQYF. The CDR3 DNA sequence: TGTGCCAGCAGCTTAGTCGGGACCCGGAATCCAGATACGCAGTATTTT.

This CDR3 is CASSRNTDTQYF. The CDR3 DNA reads as TGTGCCAGCAGCCGAAACACAGATACGCAGTATTTT. The V gene is TRBV4-2, the J gene TRBJ2-3; D call uncertain. This CDR3 is 12 amino acids long. Germline loops: CDR1 LGHNA, CDR2 YNFKEQ. V was clipped by 4 bases and J by 2 bases, with 4 bases between them.

Only a few counts were recorded for this clonotype. This chain joins TRBV3-1 and TRBJ2-3; TRBD2 matches at 8 bases. Germline V gene lookup returns CDR1 LGHDT and CDR2 YNNKEL (reference sequence). CDR3 length: 17 residues. Trimming cost V 2 bases and J 3 bases; bases outside gene matches: 10. CDR3: CASSQTSREGRTDTQYF. The CDR3 DNA reads as TGTGCCAGCAGCCAAACTAGCCGGGAGGGCCGGACAGATACGCAGTATTTT.

This clonotype was recorded a few times. The genes are TRBV6-5 and TRBJ2-1, with 10 positions matching TRBD1. The trim removed 2 bases at V and 6 bases at J, leaving 10 bases unmatched. This CDR3 has 17 amino acids. Germline V gene lookup returns CDR1 MNHEY and CDR2 SVGAGI. CDR3 bases: TGTGCCAGCAGTTACAGGAGAGGGGGGACAGGGGTCAATGAGCAGTTCTTC. It translates to CASSYRRGGTGVNEQFF.

The J gene is TRBJ2-1, the V gene TRBV20-1; 7 bases match TRBD1. The germline V gene encodes CDR1 DFQATT and CDR2 SNEGSKA (reference sequence). The CDR3 totals 13 residues. With 6 bases clipped from V and 6 bases from J, the junction kept 8 bases outside the gene matches. CDR3 bases: TGCAGTGCCGGGACAGAGACAATCAATGAGCAGTTCTTC. Protein sequence: CSAGTETINEQFF.

This clonotype was seen more than once but under ten times. V usage is TRBV5-1 and J usage is TRBJ2-5, with D perhaps matching TRBD1 (6 bases). Trimming took 0 bases from V and 2 from J, leaving 17 bases between them. CDR3 length: 17 amino acids. Germline values: CDR1 SGHRS, CDR2 YFSETQ. CDR3: CASSLGLTGSGQETQYF. The CDR3 region has the DNA TGCGCCAGCAGCTTGGGGCTAACAGGGAGTGGTCAAGAGACCCAGTACTTC.

The J gene is TRBJ2-1, the V gene TRBV30, with D perhaps TRBD2 (5 bases). The CDR3 runs 14 residues. CDR1 is GTSNPN, CDR2 SVGIG, per germline (reference sequence). Deletions cut 0 bases from V and 5 bases from J, with 11 bases between. CDR3 region: CAWSVIGVDNEQFF. Written as DNA, the CDR3 is TGTGCCTGGAGTGTTATCGGGGTTGACAATGAGCAGTTCTTC.

This clonotype has at least ten counts. V usage is TRBV5-1 and J usage is TRBJ2-3, with D maybe TRBD1 (6 bases). V was shortened by 4 bases and J by 4 bases, with 13 bases between the two germline ends. The CDR3 runs 14 residues. Germline lookup yields CDR1 SGHRS and CDR2 YFSETQ. DNA for the CDR3: TGCGCCAGCAGCCGTACTACAGGGTCAGATACGCAGTATTTT. Translation gives CASSRTTGSDTQYF.

This clonotype showed up just a few times. The rearrangement uses TRBV6-2 or TRBV6-3 and TRBJ2-7; D not certain. This CDR3 comprises 12 residues. Germline CDR1 reads MNHEY; CDR2 reads SVGEGT. V dropped 4 bases and J dropped 7 bases, with 11 bases sitting between them. CDR3 loop: CASSFDWYEQYF. Written as DNA, the CDR3 is TGTGCCAGCAGTTTTGACTGGTATGAGCAGTACTTC.